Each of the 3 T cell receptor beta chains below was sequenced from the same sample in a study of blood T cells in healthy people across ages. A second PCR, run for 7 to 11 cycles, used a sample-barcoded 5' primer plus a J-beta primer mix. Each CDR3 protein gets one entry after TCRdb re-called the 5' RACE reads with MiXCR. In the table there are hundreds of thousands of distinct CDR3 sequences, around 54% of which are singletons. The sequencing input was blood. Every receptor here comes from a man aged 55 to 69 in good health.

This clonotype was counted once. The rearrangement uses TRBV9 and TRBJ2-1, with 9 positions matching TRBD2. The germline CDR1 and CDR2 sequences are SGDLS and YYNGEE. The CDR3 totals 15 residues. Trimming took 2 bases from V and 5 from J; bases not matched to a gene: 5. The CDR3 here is CASSVTASGDNEQFF. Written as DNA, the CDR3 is TGTGCCAGCAGCGTCACGGCTAGCGGGGACAATGAGCAGTTCTTC.

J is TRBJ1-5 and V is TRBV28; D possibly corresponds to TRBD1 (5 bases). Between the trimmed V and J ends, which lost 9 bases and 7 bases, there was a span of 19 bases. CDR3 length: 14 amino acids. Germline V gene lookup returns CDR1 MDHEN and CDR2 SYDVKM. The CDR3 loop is CASRDQTNRQPQHF. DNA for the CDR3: TGTGCCAGTAGGGACCAGACGAACAGACAGCCCCAGCATTTT.

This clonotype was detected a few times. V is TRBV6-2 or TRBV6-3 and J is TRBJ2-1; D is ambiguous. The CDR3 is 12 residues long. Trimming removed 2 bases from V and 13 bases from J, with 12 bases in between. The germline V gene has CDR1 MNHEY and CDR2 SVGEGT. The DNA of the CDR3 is TGTGCCAGCAGTTACGGTGGTCTAATCCAGTTCTTC. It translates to CASSYGGLIQFF.